Listed below are T cell receptor beta chains from one sample, sequenced in a study of identical twins. One entry per CDR3 protein, called by TCRdb with MiXCR from the 5' RACE reads. The sample has about 900,000 distinct CDR3 sequences, roughly an eighth seen once. In addition, the sample was reused for a study of yellow fever vaccine responses in identical twins.

Sequenced input: PBMCs. The receptors shown here come from a woman aged 18-29 years in good health. The conserved cysteine and the conserved F or W are not part of the CDR3 here.

V	J	CDR3
TRBV28	TRBJ2-5	ASSLWGTQVQETQY
TRBV28	TRBJ2-5	ASSLWEGGTRVAQY
TRBV12-5	TRBJ1-3	ATDREDGNTIY
TRBV6-5	TRBJ1-4	ASSYSRSNEKLF
TRBV7-9	TRBJ2-7	ASSGKDRVYSYEQY
TRBV19	TRBJ2-3	ASKGRESTDTQY
TRBV15	TRBJ1-2	ATSREGLTGGADYGYT
TRBV4-1	TRBJ1-1	ASSQDLNTEAF
TRBV12-3/TRBV12-4	TRBJ1-1	ASSFRGPRNTEAF
TRBV7-9	TRBJ2-3	ASSPTGPGTDTQY
TRBV10-3	TRBJ2-3	AIKAGAQDTQY
TRBV28	TRBJ2-3	ASSPGLGHEDTDTQY
TRBV28	TRBJ2-7	ASSPAIVLADSYEQY
TRBV10-3	TRBJ2-2	AISSGLANTGELF
TRBV12-3/TRBV12-4	TRBJ2-3	ASGTWGSDTQY
TRBV6-1	TRBJ2-2	ASSEFRLAVSNTGELF
TRBV15	TRBJ1-1	ATSKHMLNTEAF
TRBV15	TRBJ2-2	ATSRDAKGTGELF
TRBV24-1	TRBJ2-2	ATSDPGLAGENTGELF
TRBV7-2	TRBJ2-5	ASTNWDFQETQY
TRBV9	TRBJ1-2	ASRSRTQALGQGGSGYT
TRBV15	TRBJ2-3	ATSRVGDPTDTQY
TRBV12-3/TRBV12-4	TRBJ2-1	ASSHGGRRNEQF
TRBV11-3	TRBJ2-7	ASSLDSRREDSYEQY
TRBV11-2	TRBJ2-2	ASSLDFGQGAGELF
TRBV5-1	TRBJ2-1	ASSHYPVEVAGVSSYNEQF
TRBV9	TRBJ2-1	ASSDSGSGEQF
TRBV28	TRBJ2-6	ASSPHVSGANVLT
TRBV11-1	TRBJ2-4	ASSTRTGLAGGVKNIQY
TRBV27	TRBJ2-1	ASSLVGAGGGGSYNEQF
TRBV15	TRBJ1-4	ATSIQGGDEKLF
TRBV7-8	TRBJ2-3	ASSVIGEGYTDTQY
TRBV9	TRBJ2-1	ASSVEGRGNEQF
TRBV15	TRBJ2-1	ATSTGTSWGQF
TRBV3-1	TRBJ1-4	ASRDRGRDEKLF
TRBV24-1	TRBJ2-7	ATSQGGLGSYEQY
TRBV12-3/TRBV12-4	TRBJ1-5	ASSLKGFQPQH
TRBV10-2	TRBJ2-5	ASRLRLAGGTPGETQY
TRBV29-1	TRBJ1-4	SVVGTSTNEKLF
TRBV12-3/TRBV12-4	TRBJ1-4	ASSLTPGPQNEKLF
TRBV4-1	TRBJ1-6	ASSQQAENSPLH
TRBV5-1	TRBJ2-5	ASSADSIGGLQETQY